The T cell receptor beta chain described here comes from a study of blood T cells in healthy people across ages (dated by TCRdb to the mid-2010s). Regarding the research as a whole: In model experiments, roughly one uniquely barcoded TCR beta cDNA molecule per two T cells was captured by template switching. Using deep sequencing normalized with unique cDNA molecular identifiers, the study measured how TCR beta repertoire diversity changes with age. Using the same blood draw, the study looked at two additional independent replicas of 1 million unique cDNA reads for two donors, one aged 18 to 30 and the other aged 80 or older. The donors were divided into four age groups: young (average around 16 years), middle-aged (about 41), aged (under 70) and long-lived (around 80). To avoid experimental bias, donors of different ages were spread randomly across the sequencing lanes.

Systemically healthy Caucasian individuals from Russia, 39 in total and aged roughly 6 to 100 years, were included as donors. Each donor gave roughly 11 milliliters of peripheral blood, drawn into EDTA-treated Vacutainer tubes. Ficoll-Paque density-gradient centrifugation was used to isolate PBMCs, with at least 7 million per sample. Total RNA was extracted from PBMCs with Trizol reagent, with at least 6 micrograms obtained per sample. For every donor, an aliquot of PBMCs went through flow cytometry to measure the percentages of naive CD45RAhigh/CD27high T cells. The library came from 5' RACE. TCRdb shows the sequencer as Illumina HiSeq 2500. The second PCR ran for roughly 6 to 11 cycles and used a J-beta primer mix along with a sample-barcoded 5' primer. A unique molecular identifier was introduced onto each TCR beta cDNA molecule by a template-switch 5' adaptor carrying 12 random nucleotides. Each sample yielded at least 2.5 million CDR3-containing paired-end reads. The Mint cDNA synthesis kit, primed by a TRBC-specific oligonucleotide, was used to synthesize first-strand cDNA from all RNA. All cDNA was treated with uracil-DNA glycosylase and then went through a first 18-cycle PCR with the universal primers M1SS and BC2_uni_R. Per the authors' processing: For normalization, 1 million high-quality reads, each with a distinct molecular identifier, were randomly selected from each sample. Instead of being binned into consensus sequences, reads with shared molecular identifiers were discarded. MiTCR, set to a Q25 quality threshold and the strictest error-elimination algorithm, was used for CDR3 identification, clonotype clustering and error correction. A nonparametric unseen species model using Euler transformation provided a lower-bound estimate of total TCR beta diversity. The raw public data were reprocessed by TCRdb itself: fastp quality trimming at Q25, MiXCR clonotype calling, in-frame beta chains only. Under each unique CDR3 protein, matching rows form one entry showing the most common genes and DNA. The V and J calls follow TCRdb's processing rather than the paper's. The table for this sample lists under 2,000,000 distinct CDR3 sequences; roughly 49% of them were counted only once. Roughly 2% of the sample is in the top ten clones.

On this clonotype: Which antigen it targets is not known. No much larger clonotype is one base removed from it; base qualities were not supplied.

Beyond this particular receptor, the publication reports: Because the CMV infection status of the donors was unknown, age-related changes in expanded clonotypes may potentially have been confounded. Compared with the aged group, the long-lived group had more naive CD4+ T cells, fewer expanded clones and increased TCR diversity, a pattern suggesting age selection. Conclusive comparison of naive and antigen-experienced compartments was prevented by the profiling of bulk unsorted PBMCs. Estimates of total diversity from one million sequenced T cells were regarded as lower bounds and underestimates. As age increased, observed TCR beta diversity per million T cells dropped in a roughly linear way, and a significant reduction was already evident by age 40. The percentage of naive T cells measured by flow cytometry correlated strongly with observed TCR beta diversity.

The CDR3 goes from the cysteine to the phenylalanine over 17 residues. The read is trimmed to its CDR3 DNA, 51 bases read in frame from base 1. The trim is 7 bases for V and 0 bases for J, with a gap of 18 bases between the germline ends. CDR1 SGHVS and CDR2 FQNEAQ were looked up in the germline V gene. Sequenced input: blood. The sequence was collected from a woman aged 40 to 50 in good health. Recombination connected TRBV7-8 to TRBJ2-2; the D region possibly corresponds to TRBD2 (5 bases align). The CDR3 region: CASTFYLEGPNTGELFF. DNA sequence: TGTGCCAGCACCTTTTATCTTGAGGGTCCGAACACCGGGGAGCTGTTTTTT.